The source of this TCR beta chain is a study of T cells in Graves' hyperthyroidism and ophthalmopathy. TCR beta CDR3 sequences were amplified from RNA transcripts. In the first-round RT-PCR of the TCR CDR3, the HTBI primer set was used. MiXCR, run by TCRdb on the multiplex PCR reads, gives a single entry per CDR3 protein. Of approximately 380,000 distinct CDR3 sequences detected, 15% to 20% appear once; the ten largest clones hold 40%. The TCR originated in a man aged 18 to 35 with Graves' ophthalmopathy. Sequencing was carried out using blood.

CDR3 sequence reads: CASSLGTSSPLHF. As DNA, the CDR3 is TGTGCCAGCAGCTTAGGAACCAGCTCACCCCTCCACTTT. The chain has TRBV7-9 and TRBJ1-6, with no clear D. V lost 1 base and J lost 10, with 8 bases in between. Germline CDR1 SEHNR, CDR2 FQNEAQ (reference sequence). The CDR3 is made up of 13 amino acids.